A selection of T cell receptor beta chains follows, all from one sample in a study of CD8+ T cells in alopecia areata. The protocol was immunoSEQ multiplex PCR, while the TCRdb copy is restricted to in-frame clones and leaves out a portion. The repertoire consists of 150,000 to 200,000 clones, with approximately 65% occurring once and the leading ten covering 9.5% to 12%. Specimen: CD8+ T cells sorted from blood, collected at week 0. These TCRs come from a human donor with alopecia areata. Both conserved end residues are part of each CDR3. D genes are given only for firm matches. Size is omitted from some rows. Given values are once, few, many or a class for expanded clones.

-	TRBV30	-	TRBJ1-1	CAWSVGWMNTEAFF	TGTGCCTGGAGTGTAGGATGGATGAACACTGAAGCTTTCTTT
-	TRBV18	once	TRBJ2-5	CASSPTRYETQYF	TGTGCCAGCTCACCGACTAGATACGAGACCCAGTACTTC
-	TRBV5-6	few	TRBJ1-5	CASSWSGLSNQPQHF	TGTGCCAGCAGCTGGTCGGGACTTAGCAATCAGCCCCAGCATTTT
TRBD2	TRBV5-1	-	TRBJ2-3	CASSWRGSTDTQYF	TGCGCCAGCAGTTGGCGGGGGAGCACAGATACGCAGTATTTT
-	TRBV15	-	TRBJ1-1	CATSRDRGANTEAFF	TGTGCCACCAGCAGAGACAGGGGAGCGAACACTGAAGCTTTCTTT
-	TRBV30	-	TRBJ1-1	CAWSSGLNTEAFF	TGTGCCTGGAGTTCCGGACTGAACACTGAAGCTTTCTTT
TRBD1	TRBV19	-	TRBJ1-5	CASSPDRGPRQPQHF	TGTGCCAGTAGTCCCGACAGGGGGCCGCGTCAGCCCCAGCATTTT
TRBD1	TRBV6-1	-	TRBJ1-1	CASSEWETGMNTEAFF	TGTGCCAGCAGTGAATGGGAGACAGGGATGAACACTGAAGCTTTCTTT
-	TRBV29-1	few	TRBJ1-2	CSVEEPSGQNYGYTF	TGCAGCGTTGAAGAGCCTTCAGGACAGAACTATGGCTACACCTTC
-	TRBV11-2	-	TRBJ2-2	CASSPGLSNTGELFF	TGTGCCAGCAGCCCGGGACTTTCGAACACCGGGGAGCTGTTTTTT
-	TRBV9	-	TRBJ2-7	CASSVAPTENYEQYF	TGTGCCAGCAGCGTAGCTCCAACAGAGAACTACGAGCAGTACTTC
-	TRBV2	few	TRBJ2-6	CASRSGANVLTF	TGTGCCAGCCGATCTGGGGCCAACGTCCTGACTTTC
-	TRBV15	-	TRBJ2-1	CATSRFPTHKGSEQFF	TGTGCCACCAGCAGATTTCCGACACACAAGGGGAGTGAGCAGTTCTTC
-	TRBV29-1	-	TRBJ2-7	CSVDTTGSYEQYF	TGCAGCGTGGATACGACAGGCTCCTACGAGCAGTACTTC
TRBD1	TRBV27	once	TRBJ2-3	CASSLRQGWADTQYF	TGTGCCAGCAGTTTGCGACAGGGTTGGGCAGATACGCAGTATTTT
-	TRBV6-6	-	TRBJ2-7	CASSNRETYEQYF	TGTGCCAGCAGCAACAGGGAAACCTACGAGCAGTACTTC
-	TRBV7-9	-	TRBJ2-1	CASSHRDGYNEQFF	TGTGCCAGCAGCCATCGGGACGGATACAATGAGCAGTTCTTC
-	TRBV5-6	-	TRBJ2-3	CASSLGVSSAQYF	TGTGCCAGCAGCTTAGGTGTCTCTAGTGCGCAGTATTTT
-	TRBV30	-	TRBJ2-7	CSMAGSRWEQYF	TGTTCTATGGCAGGGAGTCGATGGGAGCAGTACTTC
TRBD1	TRBV13	-	TRBJ2-7	CASSLAQGALDEQYF	TGTGCCAGCAGCTTAGCCCAGGGGGCGTTGGACGAGCAGTACTTC
-	TRBV13	-	TRBJ2-7	CASSFRTTYEQYF	TGTGCCAGCAGCTTCCGGACAACTTACGAGCAGTACTTC
-	TRBV5-5	few	TRBJ2-7	CASSLGGTYEQYF	TGTGCCAGCAGCTTAGGGGGTACCTACGAGCAGTACTTC
-	TRBV6-1	-	TRBJ2-7	CASSVLGESYEQYF	TGTGCCAGCAGTGTCCTCGGAGAATCCTACGAGCAGTACTTC
-	TRBV27	-	TRBJ2-7	CASSLFLTNSYEQYF	TGTGCCAGCAGTTTGTTTCTGACAAACTCCTACGAGCAGTACTTC
-	TRBV6-5	-	TRBJ1-2	CASSYSVGVNGYTF	TGTGCCAGCAGTTACTCTGTTGGGGTAAATGGCTACACCTTC
-	TRBV13	-	TRBJ1-1	CASSLFPGLGDTEAFF	TGTGCCAGCAGCTTATTCCCAGGGTTGGGGGACACTGAAGCTTTCTTT
TRBD1	TRBV4-1	-	TRBJ1-2	CASSQDGQGSDNYGYTF	TGCGCCAGCAGCCAAGACGGACAGGGTTCGGATAACTATGGCTACACCTTC
TRBD2	TRBV2	-	TRBJ2-5	CASSPTSGVHFETQYF	TGTGCCAGCAGTCCTACTAGCGGGGTTCATTTTGAGACCCAGTACTTC
-	TRBV4-2	-	TRBJ2-7	CASSQGAGTRRGYEQYF	TGTGCCAGCAGCCAAGGCGCCGGGACTCGAAGGGGCTACGAGCAGTACTTC
-	TRBV7-9	-	TRBJ2-7	CASNVGYEQYF	TGTGCCAGCAATGTTGGGTACGAGCAGTACTTC
-	TRBV23-1	-	TRBJ2-7	CAPAGAGGGEQYF	TGCGCCCCCGCGGGGGCAGGTGGGGGCGAGCAGTACTTC
-	TRBV27	few	TRBJ1-1	CASWGGGEAFF	TGTGCCAGCTGGGGCGGCGGAGAAGCTTTCTTT
-	TRBV25-1	once	TRBJ2-2	CASSERMGEAKGNGELFF	TGTGCCAGCAGTGAAAGGATGGGGGAGGCTAAAGGGAACGGGGAGCTGTTTTTT
-	TRBV6-1	-	TRBJ2-1	CASSAQRSSNEQFF	TGTGCCAGCAGTGCCCAGCGGTCTTCCAATGAGCAGTTCTTC
-	TRBV29-1	-	TRBJ1-2	CSAPGPNYGYTF	TGCAGCGCCCCGGGGCCTAACTATGGCTACACCTTC
-	TRBV5-6	-	TRBJ2-3	CARSPQGHADTQYF	TGTGCCAGAAGCCCTCAAGGTCATGCAGATACGCAGTATTTT
TRBD2	TRBV7-9	-	TRBJ2-1	CASSWGLADYNEQFF	TGTGCCAGCAGCTGGGGACTAGCGGATTACAATGAGCAGTTCTTC
-	TRBV5-6	few	TRBJ1-5	CASSLGASQPQHF	TGTGCCAGCAGCTTGGGCGCGTCTCAGCCCCAGCATTTT
-	TRBV14	once	TRBJ1-2	CASSQGNYGYTF	TGTGCCAGCAGCCAGGGGAACTATGGCTACACCTTC
TRBD1	TRBV30	-	TRBJ2-7	CAWSVVGTGIEQYF	TGTGCCTGGAGTGTGGTCGGGACAGGGATCGAGCAGTACTTC
-	TRBV29-1	-	TRBJ2-2	CSGSGQGELFF	TGCAGCGGATCAGGGCAAGGGGAGCTGTTTTTT
-	TRBV7-9	-	TRBJ2-1	CASSLNNEQFF	TGTGCCAGCAGCTTGAACAATGAGCAGTTCTTC
TRBD1	TRBV27	-	TRBJ1-2	CASSIDRGSGYTF	TGTGCCAGCAGTATCGACAGGGGTAGTGGCTACACCTTC
-	TRBV10-2	-	TRBJ1-5	CASSESTGNQPQHF	TGCGCCAGCAGTGAGTCGACAGGCAATCAGCCCCAGCATTTT
-	TRBV29-1	few	TRBJ2-3	CSVGARGSTDTQYF	TGCAGCGTTGGGGCTAGGGGGAGCACAGATACGCAGTATTTT
-	TRBV7-2	-	TRBJ1-2	CASSPPGGGLSGGYTF	TGTGCCAGCAGCCCCCCGGGCGGGGGGCTCTCGGGTGGCTACACCTTC
TRBD2	TRBV19	-	TRBJ2-1	CASSISGGHYEQFF	TGTGCCAGTAGTATTAGCGGGGGACACTATGAGCAGTTCTTC
-	TRBV27	few	TRBJ2-5	CASSFQETQYF	TGTGCCAGCAGTTTCCAAGAGACCCAGTACTTC
-	TRBV7-8	-	TRBJ2-3	CASSEGPGGDTQYF	TGTGCCAGCAGCGAGGGGCCTGGAGGAGATACGCAGTATTTT
-	TRBV27	few	TRBJ2-7	CASSVLGGTPYEQYF	TGTGCCAGCAGCGTACTAGGAGGGACACCCTACGAGCAGTACTTC
-	TRBV5-6	-	TRBJ1-5	CASSQRGQPQHF	TGTGCCAGCAGCCAAAGAGGGCAGCCCCAGCATTTT
-	TRBV25-1	few	TRBJ2-1	CASCARGGYNEQFF	TGTGCCAGCTGTGCGCGGGGCGGCTACAATGAGCAGTTCTTC
-	TRBV30	-	TRBJ2-3	CAWRKGATQYF	TGTGCCTGGAGGAAAGGGGCTACGCAGTATTTT